This TCR beta chain was found in a study of immune evolution from preneoplasia to lung adenocarcinoma. This CDR3 has 17 residues. Germline V gene lookup returns CDR1 SEHNR and CDR2 FQNEAQ (reference sequence). Clones were sequenced by immunoSEQ multiplex PCR, and TCRdb holds only the in-frame ones, with some missing. The sample has around 4,400 clones, around 90% seen once. Concerning this clone: Its matching antigen is unknown. One end of the junction does not line up with germline, which may come from a read error.

General study points: From normal lung to invasive adenocarcinoma, top clone frequencies appeared to decrease. Later-stage lesions appeared to have more T cells, more diversity, less clonality.

The sequenced material came from FFPE invasive lung adenocarcinoma tissue. The chain combines TRBV7-9 with TRBJ2-7, with D perhaps given as TRBD1 or TRBD2 (5 bases each). The clonotype was recovered from a person aged 45 to 59 with lung adenocarcinoma. The CDR3 nucleotides read TGTACCAGCAGCTTATTATCGTGGGGGTCCGGAGGCTACGAGCAGTACTTC. This encodes CTSSLLSWGSGGYEQYF.